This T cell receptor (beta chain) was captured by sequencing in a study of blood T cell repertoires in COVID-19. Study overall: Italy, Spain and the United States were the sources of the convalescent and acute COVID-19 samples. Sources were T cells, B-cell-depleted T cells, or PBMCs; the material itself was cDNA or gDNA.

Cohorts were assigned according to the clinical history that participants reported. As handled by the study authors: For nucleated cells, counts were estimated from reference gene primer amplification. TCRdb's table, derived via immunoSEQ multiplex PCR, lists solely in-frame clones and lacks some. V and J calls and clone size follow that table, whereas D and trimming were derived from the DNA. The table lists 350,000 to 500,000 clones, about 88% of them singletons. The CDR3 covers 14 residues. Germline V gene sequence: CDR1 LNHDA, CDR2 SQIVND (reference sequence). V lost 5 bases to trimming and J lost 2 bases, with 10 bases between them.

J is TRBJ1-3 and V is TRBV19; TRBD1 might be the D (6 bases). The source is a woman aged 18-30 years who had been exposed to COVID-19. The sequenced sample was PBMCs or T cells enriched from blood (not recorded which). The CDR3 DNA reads TGTGCCAGTAGTCTCGGGACACCTGGAAACACCATATATTTT. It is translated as CASSLGTPGNTIYF. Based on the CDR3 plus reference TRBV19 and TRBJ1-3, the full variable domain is DGGITQSPKYLFRKEGQNVTLSCEQNLNHDAMYWYRQDPGQGLRLIYYSQIVNDFQKGDIAEGYSVSREKKESFPLTVTSAQKNPTAFYLCASSLGTPGNTIYFGEGSWLTVV.